This entry lists 14 T cell receptor beta chains sequenced from one sample in a study of blood T cell repertoires in COVID-19. The assay was immunoSEQ multiplex PCR, and TCRdb's table has in-frame clones only and misses some. The sample consists of hundreds of thousands of clones, around 87% of them appearing once. Specimen: peripheral blood. The receptors here all came from a woman between 50 and 59 years old with COVID-19, enrolled during active disease.

This chain connects TRBV5-6 to TRBJ1-6; no reliable D call. V was cut by 4 bases and J by 5 bases, with 10 bases left in between. The CDR3 consists of 14 residues. CDR1 and CDR2 from the germline V gene are SGHDT and YYEEEE. The CDR3, as DNA: TGTGCCAGCAGCCTGACTGAGAATAATTCACCCCTCCACTTT. This gives the protein CASSLTENNSPLHF.

The V gene is TRBV24-1, the J gene TRBJ1-2; 7 bases line up with TRBD1. Germline V gene data show CDR1 as KGHDR and CDR2 as SFDVKD. V was pared by 3 bases and J by 2 bases, with 8 bases of the junction left unmatched. This CDR3 spans 16 amino acids. The CDR3 reads CATSDPTGEGNYGYTF. The CDR3 nucleotides read TGTGCCACCAGTGATCCAACAGGGGAAGGGAACTATGGCTACACCTTC.

To note about this clone: Other DNA sequences in the sample encode the same CDR3. The rearrangement uses TRBV5-5 and TRBJ1-2; D gene ambiguous. The V end was cut by 0 bases, the J end by 4 bases, with 7 bases between. The CDR3 totals 13 residues. Germline V gene data show CDR1 as SGHKS and CDR2 as YYEKEE (reference sequence). CDR3 nucleotides: TGTGCCAGCAGCTTGGACAGTTTCTATGGCTACACCTTC. The encoded protein is CASSLDSFYGYTF.

This rearrangement joins TRBV29-1 to TRBJ2-2; D call uncertain. V lost 6 bases and J lost 5, with 7 bases in between. The CDR3 loop spans 11 amino acids. Germline V lookup: CDR1 SQVTM, CDR2 ANQGSEA. CDR3 loop: CSVPLTGELFF. For the CDR3, the DNA is TGCAGCGTCCCTCTTACCGGGGAGCTGTTTTTT.

The CDR3 nucleotides read TGTGCCAGCAGCCGCACTAGCGGGGCCAACGAGCAGTACTTC. It is translated as CASSRTSGANEQYF. The V call is TRBV4-2, the J call TRBJ2-7; 10 bases are shared with TRBD2. The germline V gene has CDR1 LGHNA and CDR2 YNFKEQ. The CDR3 is 14 residues long. With 4 bases clipped from V and 5 bases from J, the junction kept 5 bases outside the gene matches.

V gene TRBV6-4 combines with J gene TRBJ2-6, with 14 bases aligning to TRBD2. J was trimmed by 0 bases and V by 5 bases; bases with no gene match: 3. This CDR3 region has 18 residues. The germline gives CDR1 MRHNA, CDR2 SNTAGT. This CDR3 is CASSTGTSGSSGANVLTF. The CDR3 region has the DNA TGTGCCAGCAGTACCGGGACTAGCGGGAGCTCTGGGGCCAACGTCCTGACTTTC.

The genes are TRBV2 and TRBJ1-1; unclear D gene. V was shortened by 2 bases and J by 4 bases, with 11 bases between the two germline ends. The CDR3 contains 14 residues. CDR1 and CDR2 from the germline V gene are SNHLY and FYNNEI. CDR3 nucleotide sequence: TGTGCCAGCAGTGAATTGAACGGCGGCACTGAAGCTTTCTTT. It translates to CASSELNGGTEAFF.

The rearrangement uses TRBV19 and TRBJ2-7; 9 nucleotides agree with TRBD1. Germline-derived CDR1 and CDR2 are LNHDA and SQIVND (reference sequence). J gave up 3 bases and V 8 bases, and 8 bases lay outside the gene matches. This CDR3 is built from 14 residues. CDR3 region: CASRPGQGLYEQYF. CDR3 sequence (DNA): TGTGCCAGTCGACCGGGACAGGGACTCTACGAGCAGTACTTC.

V gene TRBV10-3 combines with J gene TRBJ2-7; 7 positions agree with TRBD2. This CDR3 region has 13 residues. The germline V gene encodes CDR1 ENHRY and CDR2 SYGVKD. The trim removed 7 bases at V and 4 bases at J, leaving 7 bases unmatched. CDR3: CAINSGGTYEQYF. The CDR3 nucleotides are TGTGCCATCAACTCCGGGGGGACTTACGAGCAGTACTTC.

V and J are TRBV5-5 and TRBJ2-5, with 8 nucleotides matching TRBD1. Germline trimming cut 4 bases from V and 4 bases from J; bases unmatched to any gene: 12. This CDR3 region has 16 residues. CDR1 is SGHKS, CDR2 YYEKEE, per germline (reference sequence). As DNA, the CDR3 is TGTGCCAGCAGCGAACCCCAGGGGGCCGTCAGAGAGACCCAGTACTTC. Translation gives CASSEPQGAVRETQYF.

This rearrangement joins TRBV19 to TRBJ1-4; 8 positions agree with TRBD1. The CDR3 is 15 residues long. Germline values: CDR1 LNHDA, CDR2 SQIVND (reference sequence). V shed 7 bases and J 8 bases; nucleotides not matched to a gene: 12. The CDR3 reads CASKLGVAGGEKLFF. The CDR3, as DNA: TGTGCCAGTAAATTAGGGGTGGCAGGGGGCGAAAAACTGTTTTTT.

The chain combines TRBV19 with TRBJ1-4; D not resolved. CDR1 and CDR2 (germline): LNHDA, SQIVND (reference sequence). Between the trimmed V and J ends, which lost 0 bases and 2 bases, there was a span of 19 bases. This CDR3 contains 19 residues. The CDR3 DNA reads TGTGCCAGTAGTATAGATCCCGGCAGGCTTAGCGGGACTAATGAAAAACTGTTTTTT. Protein sequence: CASSIDPGRLSGTNEKLFF.

The V gene is TRBV28, the J gene TRBJ1-4; D possibly corresponds to TRBD1 (6 bases). The V end lost 8 bases, the J end lost 8 bases, and 12 bases lay between the germline ends. The germline V gene has CDR1 MDHEN and CDR2 SYDVKM. There are 12 residues in the CDR3. Here the CDR3 DNA reads TGTGCCAGCCATACAGGGCACGAAAAACTGTTTTTT. Translating gives CASHTGHEKLFF.

The J gene is TRBJ1-5, the V gene TRBV30; D is possibly TRBD1 (6 bases). Germline values: CDR1 GTSNPN, CDR2 SVGIG (reference sequence). CDR3 length: 16 amino acids. Between the trimmed V and J ends, which lost 3 bases and 6 bases, there was a span of 21 bases. CDR3 sequence (DNA): TGTGCCTGGAGGCCGTACCCCGGGGGGCGCGGTCAGCCCCAGCATTTT. This gives the protein CAWRPYPGGRGQPQHF. Looking up the rest from reference TRBV30 and TRBJ1-5 gives the full variable domain: SQTIHQWPATLVQPVGSPLSLECTVEGTSNPNLYWYRQAAGRGLQLLFYSVGIGQISSEVPQNLSASRPQDRQFILSSKKLLLSDSGFYLCAWRPYPGGRGQPQHFGDGTRLSIL.